Listed below are T cell receptor beta chains from one sample, sequenced in a study of shared clonotypes between healthy human individuals. Assay used: immunoSEQ multiplex PCR; TCRdb lists only in-frame clones, some missing. The table shows 640,000 or so clones, with about two thirds occurring only once. The sequenced sample consisted of memory CD4+ T cells sorted from blood. These receptors came from a woman in her thirties in good health. CDR3s include the opening cysteine and the closing phenylalanine or tryptophan. The D gene is left open where the match is weak. Clone size, where shown, is once, few, many, or a class for clones that have expanded.

clone size	J gene	V gene	D gene	CDR3 protein	CDR3 DNA
once	TRBJ1-5	TRBV29-1	TRBD1	CSVSQGVNQPQHF	TGCAGCGTGTCCCAGGGGGTGAATCAGCCCCAGCATTTT
-	TRBJ1-2	TRBV9	-	CASSSDRLRMNGYTF	TGTGCCAGCAGTTCTGACAGGCTGCGTATGAATGGCTACACCTTC
-	TRBJ2-5	TRBV14	-	CASSQVMGARQETQYF	TGTGCCAGCAGCCAAGTTATGGGGGCGAGGCAAGAGACCCAGTACTTC
-	TRBJ1-4	TRBV19	-	CASSTHKKLFF	TGTGCCAGTAGTACACATAAGAAACTGTTTTTT
-	TRBJ1-2	TRBV18	-	CASSPIWEGHYGYTF	TGTGCCAGCTCACCTATCTGGGAGGGGCACTATGGCTACACCTTC
-	TRBJ2-2	TRBV10-1	-	CASSESLSANTGELFF	TGCGCCAGCAGTGAGTCTCTCAGCGCGAACACCGGGGAGCTGTTTTTT
-	TRBJ1-6	TRBV4-2	-	CASSHSGHTVSPLHF	TGTGCCAGCAGCCACTCGGGACATACGGTTTCACCCCTCCACTTT
-	TRBJ2-7	TRBV12-2	-	CASSLAPSTGYEQYF	TGTGCCAGCAGCCTAGCCCCGAGCACGGGTTACGAGCAGTACTTC
-	TRBJ1-1	TRBV5-4	-	CASSWTDGTEAFF	TGTGCCAGCAGCTGGACAGACGGCACTGAAGCTTTCTTT
-	TRBJ2-2	TRBV6-4	-	CASSDSGSTGELFF	TGTGCCAGCAGTGACTCGGGTAGCACCGGGGAGCTGTTTTTT
-	TRBJ2-7	TRBV6-5	TRBD1	CASSTQGWGSEQYF	TGTGCCAGCAGTACACAGGGGTGGGGGAGCGAGCAGTACTTC
-	TRBJ2-1	TRBV27	TRBD2	CASSPGLAGGRNEQFF	TGTGCCAGCAGTCCGGGACTAGCGGGAGGCCGAAATGAGCAGTTCTTC
-	TRBJ1-1	TRBV5-4	TRBD1	CASRDRGPNTEAFF	TGTGCCAGCAGAGACAGGGGGCCCAACACTGAAGCTTTCTTT
-	TRBJ2-1	TRBV11-2	-	CASSLDPHSRYNEQFF	TGTGCCAGCAGCTTAGATCCGCACTCGAGGTACAATGAGCAGTTCTTC